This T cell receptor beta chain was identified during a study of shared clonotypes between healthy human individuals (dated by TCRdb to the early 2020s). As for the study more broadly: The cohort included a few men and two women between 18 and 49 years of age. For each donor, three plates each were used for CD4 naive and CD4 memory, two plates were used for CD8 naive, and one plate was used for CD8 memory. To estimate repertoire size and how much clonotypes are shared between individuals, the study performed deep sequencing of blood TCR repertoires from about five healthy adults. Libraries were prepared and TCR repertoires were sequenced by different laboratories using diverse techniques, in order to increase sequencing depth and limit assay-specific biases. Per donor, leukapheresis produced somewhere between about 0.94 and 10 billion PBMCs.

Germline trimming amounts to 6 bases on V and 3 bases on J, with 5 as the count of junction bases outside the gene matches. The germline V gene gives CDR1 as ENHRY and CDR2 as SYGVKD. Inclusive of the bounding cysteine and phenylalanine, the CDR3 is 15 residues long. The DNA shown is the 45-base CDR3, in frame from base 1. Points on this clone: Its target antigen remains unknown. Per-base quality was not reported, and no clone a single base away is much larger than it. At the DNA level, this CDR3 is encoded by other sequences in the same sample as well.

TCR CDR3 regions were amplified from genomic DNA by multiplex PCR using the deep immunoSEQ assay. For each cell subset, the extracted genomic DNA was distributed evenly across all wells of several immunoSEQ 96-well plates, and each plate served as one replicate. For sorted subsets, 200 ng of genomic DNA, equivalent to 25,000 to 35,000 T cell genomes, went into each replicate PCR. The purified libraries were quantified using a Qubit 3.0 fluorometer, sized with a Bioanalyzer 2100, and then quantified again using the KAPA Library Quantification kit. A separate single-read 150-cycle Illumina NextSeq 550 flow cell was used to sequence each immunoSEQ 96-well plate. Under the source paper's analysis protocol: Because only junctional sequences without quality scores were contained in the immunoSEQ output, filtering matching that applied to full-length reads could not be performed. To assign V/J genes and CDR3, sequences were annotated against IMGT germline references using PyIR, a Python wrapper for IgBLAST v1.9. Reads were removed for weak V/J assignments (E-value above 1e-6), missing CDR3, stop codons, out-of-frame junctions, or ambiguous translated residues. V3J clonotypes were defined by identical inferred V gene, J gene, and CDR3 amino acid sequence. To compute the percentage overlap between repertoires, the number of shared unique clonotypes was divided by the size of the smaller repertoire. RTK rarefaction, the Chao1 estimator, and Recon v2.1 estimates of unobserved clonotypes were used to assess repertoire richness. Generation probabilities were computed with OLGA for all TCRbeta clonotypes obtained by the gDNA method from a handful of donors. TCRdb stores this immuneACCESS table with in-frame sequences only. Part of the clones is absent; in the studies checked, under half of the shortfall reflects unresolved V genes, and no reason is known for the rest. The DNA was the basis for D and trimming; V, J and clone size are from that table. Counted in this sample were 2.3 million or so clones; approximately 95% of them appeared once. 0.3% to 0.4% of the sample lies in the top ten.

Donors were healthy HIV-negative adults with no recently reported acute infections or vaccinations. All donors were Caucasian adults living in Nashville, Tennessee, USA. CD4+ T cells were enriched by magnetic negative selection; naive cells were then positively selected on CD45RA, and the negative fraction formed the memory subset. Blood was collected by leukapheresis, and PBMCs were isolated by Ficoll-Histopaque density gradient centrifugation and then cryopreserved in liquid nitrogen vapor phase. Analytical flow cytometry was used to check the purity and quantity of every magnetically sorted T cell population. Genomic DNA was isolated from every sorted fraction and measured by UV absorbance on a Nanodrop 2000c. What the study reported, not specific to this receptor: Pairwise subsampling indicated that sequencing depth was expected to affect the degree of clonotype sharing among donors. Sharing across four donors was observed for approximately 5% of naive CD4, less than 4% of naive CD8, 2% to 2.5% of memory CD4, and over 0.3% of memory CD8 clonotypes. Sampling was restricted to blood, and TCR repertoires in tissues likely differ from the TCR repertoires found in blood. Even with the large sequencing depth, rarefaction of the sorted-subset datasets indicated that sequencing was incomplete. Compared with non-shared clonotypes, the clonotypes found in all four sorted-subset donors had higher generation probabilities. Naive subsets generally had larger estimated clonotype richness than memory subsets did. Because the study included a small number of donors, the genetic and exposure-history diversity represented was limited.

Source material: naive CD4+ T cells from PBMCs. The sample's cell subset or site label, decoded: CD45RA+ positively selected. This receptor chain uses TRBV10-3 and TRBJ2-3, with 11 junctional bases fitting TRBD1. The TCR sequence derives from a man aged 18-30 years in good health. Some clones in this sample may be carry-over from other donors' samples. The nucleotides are TGTGCCATCAGCTCGGGACAGGGGGGGACAGATACGCAGTATTTT. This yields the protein CAISSGQGGTDTQYF.